The 11 T cell receptor beta chains reported below all come from one sample, sequenced in a study of cytomegalovirus exposure and HLA in healthy donors (dated by TCRdb to about 2017). Receptor libraries were prepared by the immunoSEQ multiplex PCR assay. The multiplex PCR relied on a mix of 60 forward primers for TCR Vbeta segments and 13 reverse primers for TCR Jbeta segments. The table was pulled from immuneACCESS by TCRdb, which kept in-frame rearrangements only. Such tables lose some clones; where checked, under half of the loss comes from unresolved V genes, and the rest has no known cause. The sample records 150,000 to 250,000 clones, 79% of which are singletons. Under 4.5% of the sample is taken by the ten largest. The material sequenced was PBMCs. The receptor set was obtained from a woman under 40 in good health and CMV-seropositive.

The chain links TRBV7-2 to TRBJ2-7; 9 nucleotides agree with TRBD1. Germline lookup yields CDR1 SGHTA and CDR2 FQGNSA. The V gene end was trimmed by 3 bases and the J gene end by 3 bases; junction bases not matched to a gene: 6. This CDR3 has 15 amino acids. This CDR3 is CASSLIRDRVYEQYF. CDR3 DNA sequence: TGTGCCAGCAGCTTGATACGGGACAGGGTCTACGAGCAGTACTTC. Drawing the rest from reference TRBV7-2 and TRBJ2-7, the complete variable domain is GAGVSQSPSNKVTEKGKDVELRCDPISGHTALYWYRQSLGQGLEFLIYFQGNSAPDKSGLPSDRFSAERTGGSVSTLTIQRTQQEDSAVYLCASSLIRDRVYEQYFGPGTRLTVT.

This sequence joins TRBV5-8 and TRBJ2-2; maybe TRBD1 (5 bases). CDR3 length: 16 amino acids. Germline-derived CDR1 and CDR2 are SGHTS and YDEGEE. V dropped 1 base and J dropped 0 bases, with 10 bases sitting between them. The CDR3 spells CASSLWPQANTGELFF. The CDR3 DNA reads as TGTGCCAGCAGCTTGTGGCCACAGGCGAACACCGGGGAGCTGTTTTTT.

This clone was detected only a few times. One end of the junction does not line up with germline, which may come from a read error. The chain carries TRBV6-1 and TRBJ2-1; tentatively, D is TRBD2 (6 bases). The germline gives CDR1 MNHNS, CDR2 SASEGT. The CDR3 is 15 residues long. DNA for the CDR3: TGTGCCAGCTCAGGCCGGGGACTTTCCTCCAATGAGCAGTTCTTC. It yields the protein CASSGRGLSSNEQFF.

The gene calls are TRBV11-3 and TRBJ2-7; D is perhaps TRBD1 (5 bases). Trimming left V 3 bases short and J 6 bases short, with 6 bases between. This CDR3 has 11 amino acids. Germline CDR1 reads SGHNT; CDR2 reads YENEEA. The CDR3 loop is CASSFGAEQYF. In DNA form, the CDR3 reads TGTGCCAGCAGCTTTGGGGCCGAGCAGTACTTC.

In its sample, this clone was seen once. The gene calls are TRBV30 and TRBJ1-2; D possibly corresponds to TRBD1 (6 bases). The V gene lost 3 bases and the J gene lost 8 bases, with 10 bases spanning the gap. This CDR3 has 11 residues. Germline V gives CDR1 GTSNPN, CDR2 SVGIG (reference sequence). This CDR3 is CAWRGQAGYTF. The CDR3 DNA reads TGTGCCTGGAGGGGACAAGCGGGCTACACCTTC.

V is TRBV4-3 and J is TRBJ1-1; D possibly corresponds to TRBD1 (6 bases). The V end lost 1 base, the J end lost 6 bases, and 18 bases lay between the germline ends. CDR1 LGHNA and CDR2 YSLEER come from the germline V gene. CDR3 size: 16 residues. The DNA of the CDR3 is TGCGCCAGCAGCCAAGGGCGACAGGAGGATCGGGCTGAAGCTTTCTTT. Its protein product is CASSQGRQEDRAEAFF.

The chain couples TRBV29-1 to TRBJ1-4; 9 nucleotides line up with TRBD1. The CDR3 length is 12 residues. V was pared by 7 bases and J by 5 bases, with 2 bases of the junction left unmatched. Per the germline V gene, CDR1 is SQVTM and CDR2 is ANQGSEA. The CDR3 loop reads CSAGTGNEKLFF. For the CDR3, the DNA is TGCAGCGCTGGGACAGGGAATGAAAAACTGTTTTTT. Together with reference TRBV29-1 and TRBJ1-4, the CDR3 gives the full variable domain: SAVISQKPSRDICQRGTSLTIQCQVDSQVTMMFWYRQQPGQSLTLIATANQGSEATYESGFVIDKFPISRPNLTFSTLTVSNMSPEDSSIYLCSAGTGNEKLFFGSGTQLSVL.

This chain links TRBV29-1 with TRBJ2-2; 8 bases agree with TRBD1. Germline V gives CDR1 SQVTM, CDR2 ANQGSEA. V was clipped by 3 bases and J by 6 bases; unmatched bases: 3. This CDR3 is built from 13 residues. The CDR3 region is CSVETRGPGELFF. In DNA, the CDR3 is TGCAGCGTTGAGACCAGGGGGCCCGGGGAGCTGTTTTTT.

The chain couples TRBV4-1 to TRBJ1-1; D call uncertain. Trimming removed 0 bases at V and 5 bases at J, with 16 bases between. Germline CDR1 is MGHRA and CDR2 is YSYEKL. This CDR3 spans 16 amino acids. The DNA for the CDR3 is TGCGCCAGCAGCCAAGATATGGAGGGATTGAGGACTGAAGCTTTCTTT. Amino acid sequence: CASSQDMEGLRTEAFF.

The genes are TRBV5-4 and TRBJ2-5, with 7 bases identical to TRBD1. V lost 4 bases and J lost 2; bases outside the gene matches: 5. This CDR3 is 14 amino acids long. Germline V gene lookup returns CDR1 SGHNT and CDR2 YYREEE (reference sequence). The DNA for the CDR3 is TGTGCCAGCAGCCATCGGACAGGTCAAGAGACCCAGTACTTC. It codes for CASSHRTGQETQYF.

The J gene is TRBJ2-1, the V gene TRBV7-7; D is ambiguous. V was cut by 1 base and J by 3 bases, with 4 bases left in between. Germline V lookup: CDR1 SSHAT, CDR2 FNYEAQ (reference sequence). This CDR3 is 13 amino acids long. CDR3 amino acids: CASSLGYYNEQFF. The CDR3 DNA sequence: TGTGCCAGCAGCTTAGGCTACTACAATGAGCAGTTCTTC.